This passage covers 21 T cell receptor beta chains from one sample sequenced in a study of Graves' ophthalmopathy and Graves' hyperthyroidism listed by TCRdb under 2018. The sequencer was an Illumina HiSeq 2000. TCR beta CDR3 regions were amplified from RNA transcripts for repertoire sequencing. The first round of RT-PCR was done with HTBI primers and the Qiagen OneStep RT-PCR kit, and was followed by a second round of multiplex PCR, then size selection and purification. TCRdb handled the public reads itself, with Q25 trimming in fastp and clone calling in MiXCR, and kept productive beta chains. Each record represents a unique CDR3 protein, reported with the most common genes and DNA among its rows. The table for this sample lists over a million distinct CDR3 sequences; less than 45% of them were counted only once. In total, the top ten clones hold around 10% of the sample. Sample: peripheral blood or thyroid tissue (not recorded which). The receptors originated from an adult man with Graves' hyperthyroidism.

In its sample, this clonotype was seen a few times. This chain connects TRBV20-1 to TRBJ1-5; D is unclear. Per the germline V gene, CDR1 is DFQATT and CDR2 is SNEGSKA (reference sequence). V lost 6 bases, J lost 0 bases, and 12 bases lay in between. This CDR3 comprises 14 residues. Written as DNA, the CDR3 is TGCAGTGCGGCGGGCTTCGGTAGCAATCAGCCCCAGCATTTT. Its protein product is CSAAGFGSNQPQHF.

As to this clonotype: One junction end does not reproduce the germline sequence, and a read error may be involved. The chain couples TRBV7-9 to TRBJ2-5; 7 bases match TRBD2. The germline gives CDR1 SEHNR, CDR2 FQNEAQ (reference sequence). CDR3 length equals 15 residues. CDR3 sequence reads: CASSLRGRAEETQYF. The DNA of the CDR3 is TGTGCCAGCAGCTTGCGGGGGAGGGCGGAAGAGACCCAATACTTC.

A note on this clonotype: A read error may explain this, as a much larger clone is one base away. The chain is built from TRBV11-2 and TRBJ2-7, with D unresolved. The germline CDR1 and CDR2 sequences are SGHAT and FQNNGV. This CDR3 comprises 15 residues. The CDR3 loop is CAGSLSWQSSYEQYF. The CDR3 nucleotides read TGTGCCGGCAGCTTAAGTTGGCAGAGCTCCTACGAGCAGTACTTC.

The sample holds a few counts of this clonotype. The V and J genes are TRBV10-3 and TRBJ2-7; D is perhaps TRBD1 (5 bases). The V and J ends lost 6 bases and 3 bases respectively, with 18 bases between them. Germline loops: CDR1 ENHRY, CDR2 SYGVKD. This CDR3 region has 15 residues. The CDR3 DNA reads as TGTGCCATCAGAGACAGCCCCTCCGGACACTACGAGCAGTACTTC. It codes for CAIRDSPSGHYEQYF.

This clonotype was seen only a few times. The rearrangement links TRBV6-2 or TRBV6-3 to TRBJ2-5, with no clear D. Germline lookup yields CDR1 MNHEY and CDR2 SVGEGT. V gave up 3 bases and J gave up 5 bases, with 13 bases separating them. The CDR3 totals 14 residues. DNA of the CDR3: TGTGCCAGCAGTTATTTATGGGGTATGGAGACCCAGTACTTC. Its translation: CASSYLWGMETQYF.

The V call is TRBV7-2, the J call TRBJ2-7, with 8 bases fitting TRBD1. Trimming cost V 6 bases and J 3 bases; bases outside gene matches: 10. The CDR3 contains 15 residues. Germline V gives CDR1 SGHTA, CDR2 FQGNSA. CDR3 amino acids: CASSPTRDRNYEQYF. The DNA of the CDR3 is TGTGCCAGCAGTCCAACCCGGGACAGGAACTACGAGCAGTACTTC.

As regards this clonotype: A much larger clone is a single base away; this may be a read error. The chain employs TRBV29-1 and TRBJ2-7; possibly TRBD1 for D (6 bases). The CDR3 covers 12 residues. V was clipped by 7 bases and J by 6 bases, with 16 bases between them. From germline, CDR1 is SQVTM and CDR2 ANQGSEA. The CDR3 DNA is TGCAGCGCTGGCACGGGGACAAGCGAGCAGTACTTC. Its protein is CSAGTGTSEQYF.

There are many counts of this clonotype. This chain links TRBV29-1 with TRBJ1-1; 8 nucleotides agree with TRBD1. This CDR3 comprises 13 residues. After removal of 5 bases from V and 5 bases from J, the junction contained 7 bases not matched to a gene. Germline-derived CDR1 and CDR2 are SQVTM and ANQGSEA. The CDR3 sequence: CSVLTGDGTEAFF. DNA of the CDR3: TGCAGCGTTTTGACAGGGGATGGGACTGAAGCTTTCTTT.

This clonotype came up many times. This chain connects TRBV19 to TRBJ1-1; D gene unclear. Germline V lookup: CDR1 LNHDA, CDR2 SQIVND (reference sequence). Trimming left V 6 bases short and J 0 bases short, with 14 bases between. The CDR3 runs 15 residues. The CDR3 DNA reads TGTGCCAGTAGCCCCCGTGGGCGGATGAACACTGAAGCTTTCTTT. It encodes CASSPRGRMNTEAFF.

Concerning this clonotype: This may arise from a read error, as a much more abundant clone is one base away. The CDR3 loop reads CSATGGSPYNSPLHF. The CDR3 DNA reads TGCAGTGCTACTGGGGGCAGCCCTTATAATTCACCCCTCCACTTT. V and J are TRBV20-1 and TRBJ1-6; possible D gene TRBD1, 6 bases. Germline assignment: CDR1 DFQATT and CDR2 SNEGSKA (reference sequence). The CDR3 length is 15 residues. Trimming removed 4 bases at V and 4 bases at J, with 14 bases between.

There are many counts of this clonotype. V is TRBV7-3 and J is TRBJ1-1; 9 bases map to TRBD1. The CDR3 is made up of 13 amino acids. With V trimmed by 3 bases and J by 7 bases, 3 bases remained unmatched. CDR1 and CDR2 (germline): SGHTA, FQGTGA. CDR3: CASSFTGGGEAFF. The DNA for the CDR3 is TGTGCCAGCAGCTTTACAGGGGGCGGTGAAGCTTTCTTT.

This clonotype was counted only a few times. The junction departs from the called germline gene at one end, perhaps through a read error. This chain links TRBV10-3 with TRBJ2-2, with D hard to call. The germline CDR1 and CDR2 sequences are ENHRY and SYGVKD. The CDR3 length is 15 residues. This CDR3 is CASSVRLANTGELFF. The CDR3 DNA sequence: TGTGCCAGCAGTGTAAGGTTGGCGAACACCGGGGAGCTGTTTTTT.

The rearrangement joins TRBV15 to TRBJ1-4; D is perhaps TRBD1 (5 bases). V lost 0 bases, J lost 8 bases, and 10 bases lay in between. The length of the CDR3 is 14 residues. Per germline, CDR1 LNHNV and CDR2 YYDKDF (reference sequence). CDR3 sequence reads: CATSRDRGKEKLFF. CDR3 DNA: TGTGCCACCAGCAGAGATAGGGGTAAAGAAAAACTGTTTTTT. Combining the CDR3 with reference TRBV15 and TRBJ1-4 gives the whole variable domain DAMVIQNPRYQVTQFGKPVTLSCSQTLNHNVMYWYQQKSSQAPKLLFHYYDKDFNNEADTPDNFQSRRPNTSFCFLDIRSPGLGDTAMYLCATSRDRGKEKLFFGSGTQLSVL.

This chain joins TRBV20-1 and TRBJ2-7, with 9 bases matching TRBD1. This CDR3 region has 12 residues. V lost 4 bases, J lost 6 bases, and 4 bases stayed unmatched. Germline loops: CDR1 DFQATT, CDR2 SNEGSKA (reference sequence). In DNA form, the CDR3 reads TGCAGTGCTAAGAACAGGGGGCGCGAGCAGTACTTC. The encoded protein is CSAKNRGREQYF.

This rearrangement joins TRBV5-1 to TRBJ2-2; TRBD1 is a possible D gene (5 bases). Germline values: CDR1 SGHRS, CDR2 YFSETQ. V gave up 4 bases and J gave up 4 bases, with 29 bases separating them. The CDR3 consists of 20 residues. CDR3 in amino acids: CASSLFQQLQAREATGELFF. The DNA of the CDR3 is TGCGCCAGCAGCCTGTTTCAGCAGTTACAGGCGCGAGAAGCCACCGGGGAGCTGTTTTTT.

This rearrangement joins TRBV29-1 to TRBJ1-6; D gene ambiguous. V lost 0 bases to trimming and J lost 7 bases, with 10 bases between them. There are 14 residues in the CDR3. Germline V gene lookup returns CDR1 SQVTM and CDR2 ANQGSEA. The CDR3 nucleotides read TGCAGCGTTGAAGAGGAGGCCCTCAATTCACCCCTCCACTTT. Translating it yields CSVEEEALNSPLHF.

There are a few counts of this clonotype. This chain connects TRBV20-1 to TRBJ1-4; 8 bases fit TRBD1. V shed 3 bases and J 2 bases; nucleotides not matched to a gene: 5. This CDR3 region has 15 residues. Germline lookup yields CDR1 DFQATT and CDR2 SNEGSKA (reference sequence). CDR3 sequence: CSASPDRGTNEKLFF. The CDR3 bases are TGCAGTGCTAGCCCCGACAGGGGTACTAATGAAAAACTGTTTTTT.

The V call is TRBV4-1, the J call TRBJ1-6; 8 bases are a match to TRBD1. CDR3 length: 15 residues. The ends lost 4 bases at V and 11 bases at J; junction bases unmatched: 10. Per the germline V gene, CDR1 is MGHRA and CDR2 is YSYEKL. DNA of the CDR3: TGCGCCAGCAGCCTAACGGGGGGGACAGGTACACCCCTCCACTTT. This translates into CASSLTGGTGTPLHF.

The V gene is TRBV24-1, the J gene TRBJ1-3; D is uncertain. The CDR3 length is 14 residues. Trimming removed 5 bases from V and 0 bases from J, with 7 bases in between. Germline values: CDR1 KGHDR, CDR2 SFDVKD. In DNA, the CDR3 is TGTGCCACCAGTGCTGGGGACTCTGGAAACACCATATATTTT. This codes for CATSAGDSGNTIYF.

V is TRBV19 and J is TRBJ1-2; perhaps TRBD1 as D (5 bases). The CDR3 spans 16 residues. V lost 5 bases, J lost 0 bases, and 16 bases lay in between. Looked up from germline, CDR1 is LNHDA and CDR2 is SQIVND (reference sequence). CDR3 nucleotide sequence: TGTGCCAGTAGTGCCGGCTGGGGCAGCGCTAACTATGGCTACACCTTC. It encodes CASSAGWGSANYGYTF. Supplemented by reference TRBV19 and TRBJ1-2, the full variable domain reads DGGITQSPKYLFRKEGQNVTLSCEQNLNHDAMYWYRQDPGQGLRLIYYSQIVNDFQKGDIAEGYSVSREKKESFPLTVTSAQKNPTAFYLCASSAGWGSANYGYTFGSGTRLTVV.

The genes are TRBV6-7 and TRBJ2-5; D may be TRBD1 or TRBD2 (5 bases each). TRBV6-7 is an ORF, with its function uncertain. The CDR3 covers 17 residues. Trimming pared 6 bases from V and 0 bases from J, leaving 20 bases between. Here the CDR3 reads CASSDLGGRWYQETQYF. For the CDR3, the DNA is TGTGCCAGCAGCGACCTTGGGGGACGGTGGTACCAAGAGACCCAGTACTTC.